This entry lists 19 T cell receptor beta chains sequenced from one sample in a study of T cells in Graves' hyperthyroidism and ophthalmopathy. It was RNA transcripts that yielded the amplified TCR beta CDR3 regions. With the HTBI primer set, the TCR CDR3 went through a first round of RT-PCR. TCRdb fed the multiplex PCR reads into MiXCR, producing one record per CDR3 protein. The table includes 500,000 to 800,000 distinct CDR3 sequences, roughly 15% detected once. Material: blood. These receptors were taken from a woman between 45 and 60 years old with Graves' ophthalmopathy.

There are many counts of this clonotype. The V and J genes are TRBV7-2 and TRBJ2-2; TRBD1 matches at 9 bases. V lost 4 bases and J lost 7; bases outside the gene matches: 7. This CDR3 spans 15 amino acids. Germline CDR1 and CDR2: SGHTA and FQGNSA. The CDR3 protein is CASSSRQGVGGELFF. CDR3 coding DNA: TGTGCCAGCAGCTCTAGACAGGGGGTTGGCGGGGAGCTGTTTTTT.

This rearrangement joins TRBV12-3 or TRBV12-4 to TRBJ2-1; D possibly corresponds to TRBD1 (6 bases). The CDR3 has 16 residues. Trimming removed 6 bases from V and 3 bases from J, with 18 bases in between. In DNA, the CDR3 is TGTGCCAGCAGAGCGTTCTCGGGACAACTCTACAATGAGCAGTTCTTC. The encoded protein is CASRAFSGQLYNEQFF.

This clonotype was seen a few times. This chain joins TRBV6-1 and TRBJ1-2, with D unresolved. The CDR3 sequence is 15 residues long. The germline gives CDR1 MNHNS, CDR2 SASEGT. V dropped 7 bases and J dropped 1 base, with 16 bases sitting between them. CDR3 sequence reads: CASTPPEGVNYGYTF. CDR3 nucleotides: TGTGCCAGCACCCCGCCGGAAGGAGTTAACTATGGCTACACCTTC.

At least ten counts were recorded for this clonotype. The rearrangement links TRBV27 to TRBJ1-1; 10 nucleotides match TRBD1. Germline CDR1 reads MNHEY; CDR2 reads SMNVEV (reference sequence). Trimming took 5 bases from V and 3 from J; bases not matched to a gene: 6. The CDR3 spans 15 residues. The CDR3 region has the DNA TGTGCCAGCAGTACCATGACAGGGGGCGACACTGAAGCTTTCTTT. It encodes CASSTMTGGDTEAFF.

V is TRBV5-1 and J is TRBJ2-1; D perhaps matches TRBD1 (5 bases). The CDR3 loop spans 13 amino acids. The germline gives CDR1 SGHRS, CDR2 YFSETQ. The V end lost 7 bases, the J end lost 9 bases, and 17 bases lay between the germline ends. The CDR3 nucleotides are TGCGCCAGCTCGTCGGTCGGACACGGTGAGCAGTTCTTC. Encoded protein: CASSSVGHGEQFF.

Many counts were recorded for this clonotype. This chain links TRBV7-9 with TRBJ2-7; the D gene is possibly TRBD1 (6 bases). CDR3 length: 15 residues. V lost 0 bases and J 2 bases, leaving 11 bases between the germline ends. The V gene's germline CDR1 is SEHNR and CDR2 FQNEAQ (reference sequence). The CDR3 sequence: CASSLARQATYEQYF. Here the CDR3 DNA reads TGTGCCAGCAGCTTAGCGCGACAGGCAACCTACGAGCAGTACTTC.

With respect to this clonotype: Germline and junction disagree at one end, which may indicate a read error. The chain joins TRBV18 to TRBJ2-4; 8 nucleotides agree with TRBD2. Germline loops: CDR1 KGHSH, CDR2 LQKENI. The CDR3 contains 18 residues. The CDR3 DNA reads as TGTGCCAGCTCACCACAGACCGAGCGGGAGACCGCCAAAAACATTCGGTACTTC. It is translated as CASSPQTERETAKNIRYF.

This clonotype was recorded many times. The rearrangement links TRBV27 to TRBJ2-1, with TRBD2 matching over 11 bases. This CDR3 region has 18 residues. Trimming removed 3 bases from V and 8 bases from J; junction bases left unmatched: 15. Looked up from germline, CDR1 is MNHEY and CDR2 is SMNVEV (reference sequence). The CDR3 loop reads CASSFRTGLAGGPYEQFF. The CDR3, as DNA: TGTGCCAGCAGTTTTCGAACTGGGTTAGCGGGAGGGCCCTATGAGCAGTTCTTC.

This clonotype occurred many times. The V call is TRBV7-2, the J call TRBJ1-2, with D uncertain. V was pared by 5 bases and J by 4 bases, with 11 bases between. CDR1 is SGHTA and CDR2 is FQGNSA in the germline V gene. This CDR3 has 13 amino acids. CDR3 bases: TGTGCCAGCAGCCACCTTCCTCGCTATGGCTACACCTTC. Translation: CASSHLPRYGYTF.

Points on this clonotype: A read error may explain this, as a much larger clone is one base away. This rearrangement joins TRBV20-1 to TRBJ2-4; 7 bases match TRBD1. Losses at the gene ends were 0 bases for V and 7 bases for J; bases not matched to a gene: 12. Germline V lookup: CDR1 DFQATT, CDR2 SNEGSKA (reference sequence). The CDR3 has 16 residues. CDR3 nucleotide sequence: TGCAGTGCTAGAGATCTGGGACAGTGGATAGAGAACATTCAGTACTTC. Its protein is CSARDLGQWIENIQYF.

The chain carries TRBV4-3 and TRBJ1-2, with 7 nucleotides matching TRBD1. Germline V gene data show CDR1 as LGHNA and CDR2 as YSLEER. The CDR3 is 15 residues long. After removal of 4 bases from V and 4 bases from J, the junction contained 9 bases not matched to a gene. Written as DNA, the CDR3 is TGCGCCAGCAGCCCAACTACAGGGGTAGGCTATGGCTACACCTTC. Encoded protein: CASSPTTGVGYGYTF.

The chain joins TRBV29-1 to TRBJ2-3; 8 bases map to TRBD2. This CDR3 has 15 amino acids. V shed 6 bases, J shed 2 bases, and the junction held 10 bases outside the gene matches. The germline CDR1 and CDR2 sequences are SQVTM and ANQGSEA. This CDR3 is CSVPALAGVTDTQYF. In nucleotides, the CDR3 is TGCAGCGTCCCCGCCCTAGCGGGTGTCACAGATACGCAGTATTTT.

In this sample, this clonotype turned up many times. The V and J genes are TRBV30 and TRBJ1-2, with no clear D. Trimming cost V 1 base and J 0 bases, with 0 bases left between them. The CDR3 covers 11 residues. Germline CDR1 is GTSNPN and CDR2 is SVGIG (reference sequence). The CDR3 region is CAWSANYGYTF. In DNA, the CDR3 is TGTGCCTGGAGTGCTAACTATGGCTACACCTTC.

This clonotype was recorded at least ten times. The CDR3 loop reads CASSQDRGTPTDTQYF. In DNA form, the CDR3 reads TGCGCCAGCAGCCAAGATCGGGGGACACCTACAGATACGCAGTATTTT. V gene TRBV4-1 combines with J gene TRBJ2-3; D tentatively fits TRBD1 or TRBD2 (6 bases each). Germline lookup yields CDR1 MGHRA and CDR2 YSYEKL. CDR3 length: 16 amino acids. V shed 0 bases and J shed 3 bases, with 13 bases lying between them.

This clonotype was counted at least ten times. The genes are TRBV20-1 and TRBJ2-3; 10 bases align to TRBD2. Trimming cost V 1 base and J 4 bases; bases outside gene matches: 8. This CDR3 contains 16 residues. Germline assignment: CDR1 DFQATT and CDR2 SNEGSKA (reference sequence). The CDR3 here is CSARVFSGRSPDTQYF. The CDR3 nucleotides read TGCAGTGCTAGAGTCTTTAGCGGGAGGTCCCCAGATACGCAGTATTTT.

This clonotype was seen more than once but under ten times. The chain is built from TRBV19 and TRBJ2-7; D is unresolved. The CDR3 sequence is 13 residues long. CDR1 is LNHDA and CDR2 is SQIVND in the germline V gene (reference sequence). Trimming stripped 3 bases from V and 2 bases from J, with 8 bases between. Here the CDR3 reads CASSIGPTYEQYF. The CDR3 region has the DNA TGTGCCAGTAGTATCGGGCCAACCTACGAGCAGTACTTC.

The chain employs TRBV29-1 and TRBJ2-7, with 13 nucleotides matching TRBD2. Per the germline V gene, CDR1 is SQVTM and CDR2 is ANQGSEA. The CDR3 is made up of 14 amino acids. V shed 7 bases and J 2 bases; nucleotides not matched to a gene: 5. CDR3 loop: CSALGTSGTYEQYF. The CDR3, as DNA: TGCAGCGCCCTGGGGACTAGCGGGACCTACGAGCAGTACTTC.

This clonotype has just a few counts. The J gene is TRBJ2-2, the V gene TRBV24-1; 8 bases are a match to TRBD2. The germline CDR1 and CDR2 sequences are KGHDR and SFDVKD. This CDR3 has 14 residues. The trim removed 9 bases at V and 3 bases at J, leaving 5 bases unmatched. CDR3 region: CATWAGGHTGELFF. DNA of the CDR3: TGTGCCACCTGGGCGGGAGGTCACACCGGGGAGCTGTTTTTT.

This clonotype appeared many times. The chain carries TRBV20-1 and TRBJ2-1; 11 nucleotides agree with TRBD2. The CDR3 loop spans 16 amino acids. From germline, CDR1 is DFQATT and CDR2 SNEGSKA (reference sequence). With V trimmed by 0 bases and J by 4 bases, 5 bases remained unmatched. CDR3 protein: CSARELAGVSYNEQFF. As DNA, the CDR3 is TGCAGTGCTAGAGAACTAGCGGGAGTCTCGTACAATGAGCAGTTCTTC.